These 8 T cell receptor beta chains share one sample of origin, sequenced in a study of OX40 agonist ivuxolimab in advanced cancers. Produced via immunoSEQ multiplex PCR; TCRdb's table is partial and in-frame only. The table records 70,000 to 95,000 clones, about 86% of them present only once. Specimen: CD4+ or CD8+ T cells sorted from blood, collected in a trial of the OX40 agonist ivuxolimab. The receptor source for this set is an adult with an advanced solid tumor such as melanoma, head and neck, liver or kidney cancer.

This chain uses TRBV6-6 with TRBJ1-2; no definite D call. Trimming took 6 bases from V and 7 from J, leaving 15 bases between them. Germline-derived CDR1 and CDR2 are MNHNY and SVGAGI (reference sequence). The CDR3 length is 13 residues. This CDR3 is CASSIGRGTGYTF. CDR3 bases: TGTGCCAGCAGCATAGGCCGGGGAACTGGCTACACCTTC.

The rearrangement joins TRBV14 to TRBJ1-5, with no clear D. V gave up 0 bases and J gave up 0 bases, with 12 bases separating them. Germline CDR1 SGHDN, CDR2 FVKESK. The CDR3 extends over 17 amino acids. The CDR3 DNA reads as TGTGCCAGCAGCCAAGAGAGGCCAGAGGATAGCAATCAGCCCCAGCATTTT. This gives the protein CASSQERPEDSNQPQHF.

This chain connects TRBV28 to TRBJ2-3; 13 positions agree with TRBD2. V trimming: 5 bases; J trimming: 2 bases; junction bases outside the gene matches: 4. CDR1 and CDR2 (germline): MDHEN, SYDVKM. The CDR3 length is 16 residues. Here the CDR3 DNA reads TGTGCCAGCAGTCCACTAGCGGGAGGGTTCACAGATACGCAGTATTTT. Its protein product is CASSPLAGGFTDTQYF.

This clone was seen only a few times. V and J are TRBV7-2 and TRBJ1-3; D perhaps matches TRBD1 (5 bases). In germline, CDR1 is SGHTA, CDR2 FQGNSA. The CDR3 consists of 16 residues. V gave up 1 base and J gave up 1 base, with 11 bases separating them. CDR3 protein: CASSLDGAGSGNTIYF. In nucleotides, the CDR3 is TGTGCCAGCAGCTTAGACGGGGCCGGTTCTGGAAACACCATATATTTT.

The CDR3 sequence: CASSRDRGSSYEQYF. The CDR3 DNA reads as TGTGCCAGCAGCCGGGACAGGGGGAGCTCCTACGAGCAGTACTTC. The genes are TRBV27 and TRBJ2-7, with 11 bases matching TRBD1. V shed 6 bases and J 0 bases; nucleotides not matched to a gene: 4. This CDR3 contains 15 residues. Looked up from germline, CDR1 is MNHEY and CDR2 is SMNVEV (reference sequence).

The rearrangement uses TRBV14 and TRBJ1-1; D uncertain. Germline CDR1 and CDR2: SGHDN and FVKESK. This CDR3 is 18 amino acids long. Trimming took 0 bases from V and 0 from J, leaving 17 bases between them. The CDR3 DNA follows: TGTGCCAGCAGCCAAGATTTAGGCAGCACCTCTCTGAACACTGAAGCTTTCTTT. This gives the protein CASSQDLGSTSLNTEAFF. The whole variable domain, filled in from reference TRBV14 and TRBJ1-1, reads EAGVTQFPSHSVIEKGQTVTLRCDPISGHDNLYWYRRVMGKEIKFLLHFVKESKQDESGMPNNRFLAERTGGTYSTLKVQPAELEDSGVYFCASSQDLGSTSLNTEAFFGQGTRLTVV.

J is TRBJ1-2 and V is TRBV25-1; D unclear. CDR1 and CDR2 from the germline V gene are MGHDK and SYGVNS. V lost 2 bases to trimming and J lost 4 bases, with 11 bases between them. The CDR3 spans 14 residues. CDR3 protein: CASSEGLGSYGYTF. The CDR3 region has the DNA TGTGCCAGCAGTGAAGGATTGGGCAGCTATGGCTACACCTTC.

In nucleotides, the CDR3 is TGTGCCAGCAGTGCGTCAGGTTTGGACACTGAAGCTTTCTTT. Protein: CASSASGLDTEAFF. The chain couples TRBV2 to TRBJ1-1, with unresolved D. Germline CDR1 is SNHLY and CDR2 is FYNNEI. Trimming took off 4 bases at V and 3 bases at J, with 12 bases between the two ends. The CDR3 consists of 14 residues.